The entry below describes one T cell receptor beta chain. No antigen is known for it. The V gene end was trimmed by 5 bases and the J gene end by 2 bases; junction bases not matched to a gene: 13. This CDR3 spans 17 amino acids. Germline values: CDR1 SGHTA, CDR2 FQGNSA. These data belong to a study of cytomegalovirus exposure and HLA in healthy donors. PCR was performed using 60 Vbeta and 13 Jbeta primers. Some clones are missing from TCRdb's copy, which holds only in-frame ones; the method was immunoSEQ multiplex PCR. The profile shows over 50,000 clones, roughly 74% of them singletons. The study's findings and limits: With further analysis later on, most CMV-associated TCR beta chains appeared HLA-restricted. In a later analysis, a missense DCLRE1C variant was linked to TCR beta V- and J-gene trimming. Upon later analysis, HLA-associated TCR beta chains proved more clonally expanded than other, equally common chains.

This TCR derives from a man between 40 and 49 years old in good health and CMV-seropositive. Sequences were obtained from PBMCs. The chain links TRBV7-2 to TRBJ2-3; TRBD2 aligns across 7 bases. The CDR3 nucleotides read TGTGCCAGCAGCCCGCGCAGAGGGCGGGGGTACACAGATACGCAGTATTTT. This gives the protein CASSPRRGRGYTDTQYF.